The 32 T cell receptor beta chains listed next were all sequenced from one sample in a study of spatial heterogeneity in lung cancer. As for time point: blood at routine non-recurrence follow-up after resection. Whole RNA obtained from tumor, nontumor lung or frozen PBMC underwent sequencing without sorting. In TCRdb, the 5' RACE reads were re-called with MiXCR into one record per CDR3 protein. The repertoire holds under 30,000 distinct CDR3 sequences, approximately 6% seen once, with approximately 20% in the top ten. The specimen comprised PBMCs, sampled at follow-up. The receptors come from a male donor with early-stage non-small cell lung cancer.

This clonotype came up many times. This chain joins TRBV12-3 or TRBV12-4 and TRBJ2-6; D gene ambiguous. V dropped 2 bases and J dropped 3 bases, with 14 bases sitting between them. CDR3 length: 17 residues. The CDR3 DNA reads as TGTGCCAGCAGTTTATGGCAGGCCGCTTATGGGGCCAACGTCCTGACTTTC. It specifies CASSLWQAAYGANVLTF.

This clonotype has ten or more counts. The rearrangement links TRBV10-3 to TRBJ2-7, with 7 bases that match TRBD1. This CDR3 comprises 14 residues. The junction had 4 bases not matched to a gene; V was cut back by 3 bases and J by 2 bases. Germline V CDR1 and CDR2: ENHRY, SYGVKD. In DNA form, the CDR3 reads TGTGCCATCAGTGACCCTGGACAGGCCTACGAGCAGTACTTC. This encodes CAISDPGQAYEQYF.

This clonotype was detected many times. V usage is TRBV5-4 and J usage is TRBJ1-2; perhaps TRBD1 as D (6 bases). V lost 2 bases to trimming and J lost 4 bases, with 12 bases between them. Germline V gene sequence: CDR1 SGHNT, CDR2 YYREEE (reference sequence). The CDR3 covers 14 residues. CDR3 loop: CASSFGGQLYGYTF. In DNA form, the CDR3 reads TGTGCCAGCAGCTTCGGGGGGCAGCTCTATGGCTACACCTTC.

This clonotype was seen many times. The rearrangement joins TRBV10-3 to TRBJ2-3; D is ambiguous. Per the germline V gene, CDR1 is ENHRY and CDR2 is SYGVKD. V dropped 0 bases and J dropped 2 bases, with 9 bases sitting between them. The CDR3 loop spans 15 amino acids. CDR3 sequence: CAISESKGFTDTQYF. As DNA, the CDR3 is TGTGCCATCAGTGAGTCGAAAGGCTTCACAGATACGCAGTATTTT.

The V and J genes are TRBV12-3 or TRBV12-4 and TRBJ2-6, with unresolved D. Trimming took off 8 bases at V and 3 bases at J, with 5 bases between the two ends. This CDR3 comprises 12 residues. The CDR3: CASRDGANVLTF. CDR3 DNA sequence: TGTGCCAGCCGCGATGGGGCCAACGTCCTGACTTTC.

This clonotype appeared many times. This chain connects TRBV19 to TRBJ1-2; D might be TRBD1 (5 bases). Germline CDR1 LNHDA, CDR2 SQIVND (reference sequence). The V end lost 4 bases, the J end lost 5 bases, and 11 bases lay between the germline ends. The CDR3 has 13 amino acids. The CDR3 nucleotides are TGTGCCAGTAGTACCTGGACAACATATGGCTACACCTTC. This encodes CASSTWTTYGYTF.

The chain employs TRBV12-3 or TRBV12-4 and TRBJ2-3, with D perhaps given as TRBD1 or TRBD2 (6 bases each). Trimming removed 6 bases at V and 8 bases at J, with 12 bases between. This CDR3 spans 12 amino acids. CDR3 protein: CASRPGAGTQYF. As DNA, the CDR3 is TGTGCCAGCAGGCCGGGGGCCGGTACGCAGTATTTT.

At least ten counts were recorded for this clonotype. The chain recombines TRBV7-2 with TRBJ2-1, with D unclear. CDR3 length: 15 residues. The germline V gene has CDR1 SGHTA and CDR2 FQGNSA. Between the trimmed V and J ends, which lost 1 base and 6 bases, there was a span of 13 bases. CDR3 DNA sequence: TGTGCCAGCAGCTTAGGACCACAGCTAACCAATGAGCAGTTCTTC. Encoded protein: CASSLGPQLTNEQFF.

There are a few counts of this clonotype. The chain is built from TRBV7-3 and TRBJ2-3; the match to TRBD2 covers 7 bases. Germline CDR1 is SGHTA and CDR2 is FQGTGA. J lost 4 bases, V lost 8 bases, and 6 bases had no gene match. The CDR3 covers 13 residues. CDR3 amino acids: CASRAGGADTQYF. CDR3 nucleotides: TGTGCCAGCCGCGCTGGGGGGGCAGATACGCAGTATTTT.

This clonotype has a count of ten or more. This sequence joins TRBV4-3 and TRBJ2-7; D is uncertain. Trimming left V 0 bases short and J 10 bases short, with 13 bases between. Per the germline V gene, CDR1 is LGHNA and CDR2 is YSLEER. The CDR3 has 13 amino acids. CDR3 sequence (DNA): TGCGCCAGCAGCCAAGATCTGGGCCTAGAACAGTACTTC. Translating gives CASSQDLGLEQYF.

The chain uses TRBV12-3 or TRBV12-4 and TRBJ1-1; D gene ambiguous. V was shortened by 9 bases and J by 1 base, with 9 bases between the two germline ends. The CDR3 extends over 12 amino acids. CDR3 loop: CASQRENTEAFF. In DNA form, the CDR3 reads TGTGCCAGTCAACGGGAGAACACTGAAGCTTTCTTT.

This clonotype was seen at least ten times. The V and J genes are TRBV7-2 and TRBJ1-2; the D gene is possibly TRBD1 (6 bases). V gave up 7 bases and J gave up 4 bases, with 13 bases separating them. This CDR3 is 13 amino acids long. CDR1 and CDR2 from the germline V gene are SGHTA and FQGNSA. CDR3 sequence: CASKLGGAYGYTF. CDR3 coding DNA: TGTGCCAGCAAGCTTGGGGGGGCCTATGGCTACACCTTC.

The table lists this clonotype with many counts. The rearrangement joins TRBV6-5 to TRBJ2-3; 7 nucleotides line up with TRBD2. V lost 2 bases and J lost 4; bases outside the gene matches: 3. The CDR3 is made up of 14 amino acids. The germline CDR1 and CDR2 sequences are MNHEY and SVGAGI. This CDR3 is CASSYEREADTQYF. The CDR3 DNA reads TGTGCCAGCAGTTACGAGCGGGAAGCAGATACGCAGTATTTT.

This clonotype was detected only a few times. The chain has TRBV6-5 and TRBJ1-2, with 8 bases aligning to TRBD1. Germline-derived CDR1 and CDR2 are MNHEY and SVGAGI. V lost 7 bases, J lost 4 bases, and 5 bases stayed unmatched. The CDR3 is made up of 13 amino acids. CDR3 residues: CASTPGGGYGYTF. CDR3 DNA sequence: TGTGCCAGCACTCCAGGGGGCGGCTATGGCTACACCTTC.

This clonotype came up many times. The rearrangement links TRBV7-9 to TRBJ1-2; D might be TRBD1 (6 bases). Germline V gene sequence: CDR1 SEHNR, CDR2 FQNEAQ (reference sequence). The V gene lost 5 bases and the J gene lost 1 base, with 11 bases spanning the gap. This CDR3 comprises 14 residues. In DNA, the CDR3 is TGTGCCAGCAGCCTCGGACAGCTTAACTATGGCTACACCTTC. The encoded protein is CASSLGQLNYGYTF.

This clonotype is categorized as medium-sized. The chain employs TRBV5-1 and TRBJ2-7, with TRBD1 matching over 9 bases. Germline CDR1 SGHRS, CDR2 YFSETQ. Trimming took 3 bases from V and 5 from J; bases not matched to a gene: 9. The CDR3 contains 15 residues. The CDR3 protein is CASSSTRDRVHEQYF. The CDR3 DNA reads TGCGCCAGCAGCTCCACCCGGGACAGGGTCCACGAGCAGTACTTC.

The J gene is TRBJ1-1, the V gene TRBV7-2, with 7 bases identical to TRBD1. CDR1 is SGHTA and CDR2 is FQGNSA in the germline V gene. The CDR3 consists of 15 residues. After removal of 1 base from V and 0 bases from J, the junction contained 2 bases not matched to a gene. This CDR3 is CASSLGGGVNTEAFF. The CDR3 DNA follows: TGTGCCAGCAGCTTAGGAGGGGGCGTGAACACTGAAGCTTTCTTT. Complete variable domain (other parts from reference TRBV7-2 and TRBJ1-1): GAGVSQSPSNKVTEKGKDVELRCDPISGHTALYWYRQSLGQGLEFLIYFQGNSAPDKSGLPSDRFSAERTGGSVSTLTIQRTQQEDSAVYLCASSLGGGVNTEAFFGQGTRLTVV.

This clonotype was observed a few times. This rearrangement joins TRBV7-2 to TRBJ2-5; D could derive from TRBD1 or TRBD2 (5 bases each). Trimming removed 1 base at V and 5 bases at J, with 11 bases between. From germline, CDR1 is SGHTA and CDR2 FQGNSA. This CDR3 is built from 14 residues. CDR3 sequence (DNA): TGTGCCAGCAGCTTAGGGACTTGGGGGGAGACCCAGTACTTC. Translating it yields CASSLGTWGETQYF. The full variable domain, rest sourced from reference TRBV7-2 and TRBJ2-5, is GAGVSQSPSNKVTEKGKDVELRCDPISGHTALYWYRQSLGQGLEFLIYFQGNSAPDKSGLPSDRFSAERTGGSVSTLTIQRTQQEDSAVYLCASSLGTWGETQYFGPGTRLLVL.

DNA for the CDR3: TGTGCCAGCAGCTTAGGGGTATGGCGGGAGCTGTTTTTT. It encodes CASSLGVWRELFF. This chain joins TRBV7-2 and TRBJ2-2; D ambiguous. Looked up from germline, CDR1 is SGHTA and CDR2 is FQGNSA. This CDR3 spans 13 amino acids. Trimming stripped 1 base from V and 9 bases from J, with 9 bases between.

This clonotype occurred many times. CDR3 nucleotides: TGTGCCAGCACCCCGGGACACCCCTCCTACGAGCAGTACTTC. This encodes CASTPGHPSYEQYF. The chain couples TRBV7-6 to TRBJ2-7; weak D call: TRBD1 (6 bases). From germline, CDR1 is SGHVS and CDR2 FNYEAQ. Trimming left V 7 bases short and J 0 bases short, with 13 bases between. This CDR3 has 14 residues.

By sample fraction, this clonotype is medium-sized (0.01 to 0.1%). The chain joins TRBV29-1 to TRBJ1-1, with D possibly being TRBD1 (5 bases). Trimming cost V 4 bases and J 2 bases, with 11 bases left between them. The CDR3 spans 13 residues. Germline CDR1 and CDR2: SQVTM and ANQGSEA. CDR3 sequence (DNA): TGCAGCGTTGCTGGGCAGGGAAACACTGAAGCTTTCTTT. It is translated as CSVAGQGNTEAFF.

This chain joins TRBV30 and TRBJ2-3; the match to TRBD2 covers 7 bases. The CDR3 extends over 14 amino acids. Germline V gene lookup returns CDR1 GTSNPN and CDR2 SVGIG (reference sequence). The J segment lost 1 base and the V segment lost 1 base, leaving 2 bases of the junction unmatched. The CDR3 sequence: CAWSGSGGTDTQYF. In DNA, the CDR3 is TGTGCCTGGAGTGGGAGCGGGGGCACAGATACGCAGTATTTT.

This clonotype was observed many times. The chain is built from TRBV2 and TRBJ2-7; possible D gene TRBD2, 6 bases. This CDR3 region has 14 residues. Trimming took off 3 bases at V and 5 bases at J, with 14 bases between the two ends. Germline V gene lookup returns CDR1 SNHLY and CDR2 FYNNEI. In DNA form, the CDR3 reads TGTGCCAGCAGTGATGGAGGGGTCCTGGACGAGCAGTACGTC. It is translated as CASSDGGVLDEQYV.

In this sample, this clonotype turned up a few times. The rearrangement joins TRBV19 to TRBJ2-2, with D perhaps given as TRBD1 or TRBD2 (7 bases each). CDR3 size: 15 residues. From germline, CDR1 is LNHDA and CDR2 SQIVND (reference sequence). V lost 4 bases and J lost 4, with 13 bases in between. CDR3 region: CASSRGGQLTGELFF. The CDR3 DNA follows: TGTGCCAGTAGTAGGGGGGGACAGCTCACCGGGGAGCTGTTTTTT. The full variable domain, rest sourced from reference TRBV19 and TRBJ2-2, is DGGITQSPKYLFRKEGQNVTLSCEQNLNHDAMYWYRQDPGQGLRLIYYSQIVNDFQKGDIAEGYSVSREKKESFPLTVTSAQKNPTAFYLCASSRGGQLTGELFFGEGSRLTVL.

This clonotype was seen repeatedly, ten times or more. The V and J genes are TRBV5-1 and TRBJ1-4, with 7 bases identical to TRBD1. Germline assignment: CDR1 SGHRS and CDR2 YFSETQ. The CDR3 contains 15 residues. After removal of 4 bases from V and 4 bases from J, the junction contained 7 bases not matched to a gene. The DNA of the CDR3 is TGCGCCAGCAGCGTGCAGACAGGGAATAATGAAAAACTGTTTTTT. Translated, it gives CASSVQTGNNEKLFF.

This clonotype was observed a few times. The CDR3 nucleotides are TGCGCCAGCAGCAGGGGGACAGGGGGCCTTGGCTACACCTTC. Residues: CASSRGTGGLGYTF. The chain recombines TRBV5-1 with TRBJ1-2, with 12 bases matching TRBD1. The V and J ends lost 4 bases and 7 bases, in that order; junction bases with no gene match: 5. CDR1 is SGHRS, CDR2 YFSETQ, per germline. The CDR3 contains 14 residues.

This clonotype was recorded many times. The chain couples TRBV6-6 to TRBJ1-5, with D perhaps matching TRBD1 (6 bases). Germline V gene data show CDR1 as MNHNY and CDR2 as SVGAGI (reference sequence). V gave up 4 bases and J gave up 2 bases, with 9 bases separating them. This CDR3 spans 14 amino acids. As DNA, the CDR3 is TGTGCCAGCAGTTTACAGGGTGGCAATCAGCCCCAGCATTTT. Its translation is CASSLQGGNQPQHF.

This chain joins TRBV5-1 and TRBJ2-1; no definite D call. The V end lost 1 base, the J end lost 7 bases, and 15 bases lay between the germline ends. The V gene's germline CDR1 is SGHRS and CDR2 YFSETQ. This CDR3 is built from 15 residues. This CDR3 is CASSLTPGLENEQFF. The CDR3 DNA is TGCGCCAGCAGCTTGACGCCAGGCCTAGAGAATGAGCAGTTCTTC.

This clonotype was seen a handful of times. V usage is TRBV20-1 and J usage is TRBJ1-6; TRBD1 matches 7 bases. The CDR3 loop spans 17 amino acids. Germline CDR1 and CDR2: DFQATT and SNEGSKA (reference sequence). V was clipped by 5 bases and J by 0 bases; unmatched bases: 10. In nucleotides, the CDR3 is TGCAGTGCTCGACCGGGACAGAAGAGCTCCTATAATTCACCCCTCCACTTT. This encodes CSARPGQKSSYNSPLHF.

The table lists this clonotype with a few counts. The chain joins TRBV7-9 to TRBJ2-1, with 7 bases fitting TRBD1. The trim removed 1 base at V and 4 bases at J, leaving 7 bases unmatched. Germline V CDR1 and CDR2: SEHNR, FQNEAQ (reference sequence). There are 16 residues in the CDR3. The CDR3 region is CASSLVWSGQYNEQFF. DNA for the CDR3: TGTGCCAGCAGCTTAGTGTGGTCGGGACAGTACAATGAGCAGTTCTTC.

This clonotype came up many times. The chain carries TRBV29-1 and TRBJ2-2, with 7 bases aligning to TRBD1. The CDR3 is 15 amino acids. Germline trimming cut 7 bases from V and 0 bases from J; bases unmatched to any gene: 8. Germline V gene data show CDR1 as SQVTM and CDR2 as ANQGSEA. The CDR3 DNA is TGCAGCGGCCCAATTAGGGGGCCGAACACCGGGGAGCTGTTTTTT. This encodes CSGPIRGPNTGELFF.

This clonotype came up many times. The CDR3 bases are TGTGCCAGCAGATTACACCTCGCCAACACTGAAGCTTTCTTT. Protein product: CASRLHLANTEAFF. This chain links TRBV6-2 or TRBV6-3 with TRBJ1-1, with D unresolved. This CDR3 is 14 amino acids long. V lost 6 bases and J lost 2, with 13 bases in between. Germline assignment: CDR1 MNHEY and CDR2 SVGEGT.